This is a list of T cell receptor beta chains from one sample in a study of T-cell memory formation after mild COVID-19. TCRdb itself ran the 5' RACE reads through MiXCR, one entry per CDR3 protein. The table records about 190,000 distinct CDR3 sequences, over 9.5% of them present only once. Material: PBMCs or a T cell subset sorted from them (not recorded which). Receptors originate from a man between 18 and 29 years old who had mild COVID-19 (a few samples of this study predate the infection). Cell type and time point are not known. Both conserved end residues are part of each CDR3. The order of the fields is clone size, V gene, J gene, D gene, CDR3 protein, CDR3 DNA. A D gene is named only where the DNA matches it firmly. Clone size is given for some rows only: seen once, a few or many times, or a class if the clone is expanded.

NA	TRBV7-2	TRBJ1-2	TRBD1	CASSFGQGVEYGYTF	TGTGCCAGCAGCTTCGGACAGGGTGTGGAGTATGGCTACACCTTC
many	TRBV20-1	TRBJ2-5	TRBD2	CSATRTSGPETQYF	TGCAGTGCCACGAGGACTAGCGGGCCAGAGACCCAGTACTTC
few	TRBV5-1	TRBJ2-3	NA	CASSHQAPDTDTQYF	TGCGCCAGCAGCCACCAGGCCCCGGACACAGATACGCAGTATTTT
many	TRBV5-1	TRBJ2-5	NA	CASSLETPQGAQYF	TGCGCCAGCAGCTTGGAGACGCCACAGGGAGCCCAGTACTTC
NA	TRBV28	TRBJ2-7	NA	CASNRDIVLSYEQYF	TGTGCCAGCAACCGGGACATAGTCCTTTCCTACGAGCAGTACTTC
NA	TRBV20-1	TRBJ2-5	NA	CSARDRSRQETQYF	TGCAGTGCTAGAGATCGGTCCCGCCAAGAGACCCAGTACTTC
NA	TRBV6-5	TRBJ2-1	NA	CASSSPPGINNEQFF	TGTGCCAGCAGCTCCCCACCGGGTATTAACAATGAGCAGTTCTTC
few	TRBV15	TRBJ2-5	NA	CATSRDRQTGETQYF	TGTGCCACCAGCAGAGATAGACAGACTGGAGAGACCCAGTACTTC
few	TRBV6-5	TRBJ2-1	NA	CASSYSAGAHNEQFF	TGTGCCAGCAGTTACTCGGCGGGGGCGCACAATGAGCAGTTCTTC
many	TRBV5-5	TRBJ2-1	TRBD2	CASSLGLAGEYEQFF	TGTGCCAGCAGCTTGGGTCTCGCGGGGGAATACGAGCAGTTCTTC
few	TRBV7-2	TRBJ2-5	NA	CASSLVWTEQETQYF	TGTGCCAGCAGCTTAGTCTGGACGGAACAAGAGACCCAGTACTTC
NA	TRBV5-1	TRBJ1-1	NA	CASSFSPGGTEAFF	TGCGCCAGCAGCTTCAGTCCGGGCGGCACTGAAGCTTTCTTT
NA	TRBV6-2/TRBV6-3	TRBJ2-4	NA	CASQQGDIQYF	TGTGCCAGCCAGCAGGGAGACATTCAGTACTTC
few	TRBV20-1	TRBJ1-2	NA	CSAPAPTVHYGYTF	TGCAGTGCTCCTGCCCCGACAGTTCATTATGGCTACACCTTC
many	TRBV7-8	TRBJ2-5	TRBD1	CASSLGTEETQYF	TGCGCCAGCAGCTTGGGGACAGAAGAGACCCAGTACTTC
few	TRBV4-1	TRBJ1-5	NA	CASSLRQASSNQPQHF	TGCGCCAGCAGCCTAAGACAGGCTAGTTCCAATCAGCCCCAGCATTTT
many	TRBV20-1	TRBJ2-2	TRBD2	CSARSGLSNTGELFF	TGCAGTGCTAGATCGGGACTAAGTAACACCGGGGAGCTGTTTTTT
few	TRBV24-1	TRBJ2-5	NA	CATKHLAPPTETQYF	TGTGCCACCAAGCACCTAGCGCCTCCGACAGAGACCCAGTACTTC
few	TRBV10-2	TRBJ2-7	NA	CASSRRETYEQYF	TGCGCCAGTTCTAGGCGGGAAACCTACGAGCAGTACTTC
NA	TRBV20-1	TRBJ1-1	NA	CSAIRGAMNTEAFF	TGCAGTGCTATCCGAGGGGCCATGAACACTGAAGCTTTCTTT
few	TRBV7-2	TRBJ2-1	TRBD1	CASSVTGDEQFF	TGTGCCAGCAGCGTAACAGGGGATGAGCAGTTCTTC
few	TRBV6-5	TRBJ1-5	TRBD1	CASSPTGGYQPQHF	TGTGCCAGCAGTCCGACAGGGGGCTATCAGCCCCAGCATTTT
few	TRBV5-1	TRBJ2-1	TRBD2	CASSHISGGPNEQFF	TGCGCCAGCAGCCACATTAGCGGGGGGCCAAATGAGCAGTTCTTC
NA	TRBV28	TRBJ2-1	TRBD2	CASSLPNPGTSGNNEQFF	TGTGCCAGCAGTCTCCCAAACCCCGGGACTAGCGGAAACAATGAGCAGTTCTTC
few	TRBV6-5	TRBJ2-1	NA	CASREVGLTGYNEQFF	TGTGCCAGCAGAGAAGTGGGACTGACAGGTTACAATGAGCAGTTCTTC
many	TRBV5-1	TRBJ2-7	TRBD1	CASSWGQVSEQYF	TGCGCCAGCAGCTGGGGACAGGTCTCCGAGCAGTACTTC
NA	TRBV7-9	TRBJ1-1	TRBD1	CASSFGQGTTEAFF	TGTGCCAGCAGCTTCGGACAGGGGACTACTGAAGCTTTCTTT
NA	TRBV6-1	TRBJ1-1	NA	CASILHDKMNTEAFF	TGTGCCAGCATATTGCACGATAAAATGAACACTGAAGCTTTCTTT
NA	TRBV12-3/TRBV12-4	TRBJ1-1	NA	CASSSRPSEGTEAFF	TGTGCCAGCAGTTCAAGGCCCTCTGAGGGGACTGAAGCTTTCTTT
NA	TRBV29-1	TRBJ2-1	TRBD1	CSVENRGTAYNEQFF	TGCAGCGTGGAGAACAGGGGAACGGCCTACAATGAGCAGTTCTTC
few	TRBV27	TRBJ1-4	NA	CASSFDHREKLFF	TGTGCCAGCAGTTTCGATCACAGGGAAAAACTGTTTTTT
NA	TRBV3-1	TRBJ2-7	TRBD1	CASSSRDRTYEQYF	TGTGCCAGCAGCAGCCGGGACAGGACCTACGAGCAGTACTTC
NA	TRBV7-9	TRBJ2-3	TRBD2	CASSFPTGGPTDTQYF	TGTGCCAGCAGCTTCCCGACGGGGGGGCCGACAGATACGCAGTATTTT
NA	TRBV7-3	TRBJ2-7	TRBD1	CASSHQTGYEQYF	TGTGCCAGCAGCCACCAGACAGGGTACGAGCAGTACTTC
NA	TRBV7-2	TRBJ1-1	NA	CASSLDLGLSTEAFF	TGTGCCAGCAGCTTAGATCTGGGGCTTAGTACTGAAGCTTTCTTT
many	TRBV20-1	TRBJ2-3	TRBD2	CSARSDSGVTDTQYF	TGCAGTGCTAGGAGCGATAGCGGGGTCACAGATACGCAGTATTTT
NA	TRBV6-2/TRBV6-3	TRBJ2-5	NA	CASSYSAIRETQYF	TGTGCCAGCAGTTACTCGGCTATCCGAGAGACCCAGTACTTC
few	TRBV3-1	TRBJ2-4	NA	CASSQDWASGNIQYF	TGTGCCAGCAGCCAAGATTGGGCTAGTGGTAACATTCAGTACTTC
few	TRBV5-4	TRBJ2-3	NA	CASSGRDASTDTQYF	TGTGCCAGCAGCGGAAGGGACGCGAGCACAGATACGCAGTATTTT
NA	TRBV5-1	TRBJ2-1	NA	CASSAGEVEQFF	TGCGCCAGCAGCGCAGGGGAGGTTGAGCAGTTCTTC
NA	TRBV28	TRBJ1-1	NA	CASIPSGRLDTEAFF	TGTGCCAGCATCCCCTCGGGGCGTCTTGACACTGAAGCTTTCTTT
NA	TRBV4-1	TRBJ2-5	TRBD1	CASSQVDREETQYF	TGCGCCAGCAGCCAAGTGGACAGGGAGGAGACCCAGTACTTC
NA	TRBV5-1	TRBJ1-3	TRBD1	CASSSGQGGNTIYF	TGCGCCAGCAGCTCCGGACAGGGTGGAAACACCATATATTTT
few	TRBV4-2	TRBJ1-1	TRBD1	CASSQAGQGNTEAFF	TGTGCCAGCAGCCAAGCGGGACAGGGGAACACTGAAGCTTTCTTT
few	TRBV5-1	TRBJ2-5	NA	CASSFSGQQETQYF	TGCGCCAGCAGCTTTTCAGGACAGCAAGAGACCCAGTACTTC
few	TRBV5-1	TRBJ2-2	TRBD1	CASSLLQGAGGELFF	TGCGCCAGCAGCTTATTGCAGGGGGCCGGCGGGGAGCTGTTTTTT
many	TRBV20-1	TRBJ1-1	TRBD1	CSARLPGQPTEAFF	TGCAGTGCTAGACTCCCGGGACAGCCCACTGAAGCTTTCTTT
NA	TRBV10-3	TRBJ2-7	TRBD1	CAISKSGTGSYEQYF	TGTGCCATCAGTAAATCTGGGACAGGGAGCTACGAGCAGTACTTC
few	TRBV3-1	TRBJ2-1	NA	CASSQVMSSSYNEQFF	TGTGCCAGCAGCCAGGTCATGAGTAGCTCCTACAATGAGCAGTTCTTC
NA	TRBV6-6	TRBJ1-5	NA	CASRRSFSNQPQHF	TGTGCCAGCAGGCGTAGCTTTAGCAATCAGCCCCAGCATTTT
NA	TRBV7-2	TRBJ1-5	NA	CASTSDILSNQPQHF	TGTGCCAGCACATCGGACATACTTAGCAATCAGCCCCAGCATTTT
many	TRBV7-9	TRBJ2-3	TRBD1	CASSGTGSTDTQYF	TGTGCCAGCAGCGGGACAGGGTCCACAGATACGCAGTATTTT